This entry lists 5 T cell receptor beta chains sequenced from one sample in a study of tumor and adjacent non-tumor tissue in lung cancer. The template was RNA from unsorted bulk tissue. TCRbeta libraries were built with three rounds of nested PCR, modified from ARM-PCR. TCRdb redid the calling of the multiplex PCR reads with MiXCR, one entry per CDR3 protein. The sample has over 100,000 distinct CDR3 sequences; about 75% are singletons. The sample comprised lung tumor tissue. Receptors originate from a woman aged 55-69 years with non-small cell lung cancer.

V gene TRBV7-8 combines with J gene TRBJ2-7; possibly TRBD2 for D (6 bases). The V gene lost 4 bases and the J gene lost 0 bases, with 10 bases spanning the gap. Germline V gene data show CDR1 as SGHVS and CDR2 as FQNEAQ. The CDR3 has 14 amino acids. CDR3 in amino acids: CASSSRGFSYEQYF. CDR3 bases: TGTGCCAGCAGCTCGCGGGGCTTCTCCTACGAGCAGTACTTC.

Notes on this clonotype: One junction end disagrees with the germline gene, perhaps due to a read error. This chain connects TRBV12-3 or TRBV12-4 to TRBJ2-3, with a tentative D call TRBD2 (5 bases). The CDR3 is 13 amino acids. CDR3 sequence reads: CAGRTGVTDTQYF. The CDR3 bases are TGTGCCGGCAGGACTGGGGTCACAGATACGCAGTATTTT.

A note on this clonotype: A much bigger clone sits one base away, suggesting this may be a read error. The chain has TRBV20-1 and TRBJ1-1, with D perhaps TRBD1 (5 bases). The CDR3 sequence is 11 residues long. The germline gives CDR1 DFQATT, CDR2 SNEGSKA (reference sequence). This chain's CDR3 is CSASAGGEASF. CDR3 bases: TGCAGTGCTAGCGCTGGGGGTGAAGCTTCCTTT.

This sequence joins TRBV20-1 and TRBJ2-1; tentatively, D is TRBD1 or TRBD2 (6 bases each). The CDR3 is made up of 14 amino acids. The germline CDR1 and CDR2 sequences are DFQATT and SNEGSKA (reference sequence). V shed 5 bases and J shed 4 bases, with 15 bases lying between them. DNA of the CDR3: TGCAGTGCTGCCAGTAGGGGGGCGTACAATGAGCAGTTCTTC. Amino acids: CSAASRGAYNEQFF.

Only a few counts were recorded for this clonotype. This sequence may be a read error, since a much larger clone differs from it by one base. This rearrangement joins TRBV20-1 to TRBJ1-5; 7 bases align to TRBD1. Trimming at V came to 0 bases and at J to 0 bases, leaving 11 bases not matched to a gene. This CDR3 contains 18 residues. Germline-derived CDR1 and CDR2 are DFQATT and SNEGSKA (reference sequence). CDR3: CSAREDLKTGNSNQPQHF. The CDR3 DNA follows: TGCAGTGCTAGAGAAGATCTCAAGACAGGGAATAGCAATCAGCCCCAGCATTTT.